What follows are 14 T cell receptor beta chains derived from one specimen sequenced in a study of T-cell reconstitution after alpha-beta-depleted transplantation in children. Using unique molecular identifiers, the investigators prepared the TCRbeta library. Using its own MiXCR run on the PCR reads, TCRdb lists one record per CDR3 protein. The sample contains about 460,000 distinct CDR3 sequences, around 12% of which appear only once. The specimen comprised PBMCs from the stem cell graft donor, sampled from the stem cell graft. These receptors came from a human donor who donated a stem cell graft to a child with combined immunodeficiency.

J is TRBJ2-3 and V is TRBV7-8; the match to TRBD1 covers 8 bases. Germline trimming cut 3 bases from V and 4 bases from J; bases unmatched to any gene: 6. Germline loops: CDR1 SGHVS, CDR2 FQNEAQ. The CDR3 loop spans 15 amino acids. The CDR3 sequence: CASSFQGARADTQYF. CDR3 nucleotide sequence: TGTGCCAGCAGCTTTCAGGGGGCGAGGGCAGATACGCAGTATTTT.

This clonotype occurred many times. This chain's CDR3 is CASSQGQGPTYEQYF. The DNA of the CDR3 is TGCGCCAGCAGCCAAGGACAGGGGCCTACCTACGAGCAGTACTTC. The rearrangement uses TRBV4-3 and TRBJ2-7; 8 bases are a match to TRBD1. J was trimmed by 2 bases and V by 1 base; bases with no gene match: 4. The CDR3 totals 15 residues. In germline, CDR1 is LGHNA, CDR2 YSLEER.

There are a few counts of this clonotype. This chain links TRBV2 with TRBJ2-7; no clear D. The CDR3 loop spans 12 amino acids. Trimming took off 10 bases at V and 1 base at J, with 11 bases between the two ends. CDR1 is SNHLY and CDR2 is FYNNEI in the germline V gene. This chain's CDR3 is CATNMASYEQYF. CDR3 DNA sequence: TGTGCCACCAACATGGCGTCCTACGAGCAGTACTTC.

The chain recombines TRBV7-9 with TRBJ2-7; D may match TRBD1 or TRBD2 (5 bases each). Germline assignment: CDR1 SEHNR and CDR2 FQNEAQ (reference sequence). The CDR3 is 16 residues long. V lost 0 bases, J lost 6 bases, and 18 bases lay in between. CDR3 nucleotide sequence: TGTGCCAGCAGCTTAGCGAGGTCGGGGCCACATGGCGAGCAGTACTTC. Translation: CASSLARSGPHGEQYF.

In its sample, this clonotype was seen once. A read error may explain this, as a much larger clone is one base away. The chain uses TRBV6-5 and TRBJ2-7; TRBD1 aligns across 11 bases. Per germline, CDR1 MNHEY and CDR2 SVGAGI. The CDR3 has 12 residues. The CDR3 DNA is TGTGCCAGCAGCCGGACAGGGGGCGAGCAGAACTTC. It translates to CASSRTGGEQNF.

This clonotype was seen many times. This rearrangement joins TRBV5-1 to TRBJ1-6; 8 nucleotides align to TRBD1. V lost 4 bases and J lost 11; bases outside the gene matches: 8. The CDR3 sequence is 14 residues long. The germline V gene has CDR1 SGHRS and CDR2 YFSETQ. CDR3 loop: CASSQGQGPTPLHF. CDR3 sequence (DNA): TGCGCCAGCAGCCAAGGACAGGGACCAACACCCCTCCACTTT.

This clonotype was recorded many times. The genes are TRBV9 and TRBJ1-6; TRBD1 aligns across 9 bases. Germline lookup yields CDR1 SGDLS and CDR2 YYNGEE. This CDR3 is built from 15 residues. J lost 7 bases, V lost 4 bases, and 6 bases had no gene match. The CDR3 coding sequence is TGTGCCAGCAGCCCAACCGGACAGGGGAATTCACCCCTCCACTTT. It encodes CASSPTGQGNSPLHF. The full variable domain, rest sourced from reference TRBV9 and TRBJ1-6, is DSGVTQTPKHLITATGQRVTLRCSPRSGDLSVYWYQQSLDQGLQFLIQYYNGEERAKGNILERFSAQQFPDLHSELNLSSLELGDSALYFCASSPTGQGNSPLHFGNGTRLTVT.

The sample holds a few counts of this clonotype. This chain joins TRBV30 and TRBJ1-6; no firm D call. Germline V gene sequence: CDR1 GTSNPN, CDR2 SVGIG (reference sequence). Between the trimmed V and J ends, which lost 3 bases and 4 bases, there was a span of 13 bases. The CDR3 consists of 15 residues. The CDR3 DNA reads TGTGCCTGGAGGGGCCTTGACCAGTATAATTCACCCCTCCACTTT. It yields the protein CAWRGLDQYNSPLHF.

In this sample, this clonotype turned up a few times. The chain joins TRBV24-1 to TRBJ2-2, with a possible D match to TRBD1 (6 bases). V lost 1 base, J lost 10 bases, and 9 bases lay in between. The CDR3 totals 13 residues. Looked up from germline, CDR1 is KGHDR and CDR2 is SFDVKD. The CDR3 DNA is TGTGCCACCAGTGATTTACACAGGGTGGAGCTGTTTTTT. This sequence encodes CATSDLHRVELFF.

This clonotype came up many times. The chain employs TRBV29-1 and TRBJ2-3; D tentatively reads TRBD1 or TRBD2 (5 bases each). V lost 5 bases, J lost 0 bases, and 15 bases lay in between. The CDR3 loop spans 15 amino acids. Germline V gene sequence: CDR1 SQVTM, CDR2 ANQGSEA. CDR3 in DNA: TGCAGCGTTCGGGGACCCGTGACCAGCACAGATACGCAGTATTTT. Residues: CSVRGPVTSTDTQYF.

The chain couples TRBV5-1 to TRBJ2-7; no reliable D call. V was pared by 0 bases and J by 0 bases, with 13 bases between. Germline CDR1 SGHRS, CDR2 YFSETQ. The CDR3 is 16 residues long. The CDR3 protein is CASSLGVTGSSYEQYF. DNA of the CDR3: TGCGCCAGCAGCTTGGGGGTTACTGGGTCCTCCTACGAGCAGTACTTC.

The sample holds a few counts of this clonotype. The genes are TRBV9 and TRBJ2-1, with TRBD2 matching 9 bases. Germline CDR1 and CDR2: SGDLS and YYNGEE. V dropped 4 bases and J dropped 2; count of bases not matched to a gene: 10. The CDR3 is made up of 17 amino acids. CDR3 sequence reads: CASSPRPGLAAYNEQFF. The CDR3 nucleotides are TGTGCCAGCAGCCCTCGACCGGGACTAGCCGCCTACAATGAGCAGTTCTTC.

The V and J genes are TRBV19 and TRBJ1-5, with TRBD1 matching over 7 bases. Germline assignment: CDR1 LNHDA and CDR2 SQIVND (reference sequence). There are 15 residues in the CDR3. V shed 3 bases, J shed 2 bases, and the junction held 4 bases outside the gene matches. CDR3 DNA: TGTGCCAGTAGTATTAGGGGGACAGGCAATCAGCCCCAGCATTTT. It encodes CASSIRGTGNQPQHF.

This clonotype was observed once. The rearrangement joins TRBV28 to TRBJ2-3; tentatively, D is TRBD1 or TRBD2 (6 bases each). Germline V gives CDR1 MDHEN, CDR2 SYDVKM. The CDR3 consists of 14 residues. V was pared by 8 bases and J by 2 bases, with 14 bases between. Here the CDR3 reads CASANGGHTDTQYF. The CDR3 DNA follows: TGTGCCAGCGCGAACGGGGGACACACAGATACGCAGTATTTT.